These T cell receptor beta chains were read from a single sample in a study of blood T cell repertoires in COVID-19. Here immunoSEQ multiplex PCR was the method, and the copy in TCRdb shows in-frame clones only, minus some. In the table there are hundreds of thousands of clones, approximately 90% of which are singletons. Source material: PBMCs or T cells enriched from blood (not recorded which). The source is a man under 40 who had recovered from COVID-19. Each CDR3 is given with its conserved first and last residue. Fields, in order: D gene, J gene, V gene, clone size, CDR3 protein, CDR3 DNA. D genes are given only for firm matches. Expanded clones are given a class, and other clones once, few, many or no size at all.

D: TRBD2
J: TRBJ2-2
V: TRBV18
size: -
CDR3: CASSPRVFSGKTGELFF
DNA: TGTGCCAGCTCACCACGCGTGTTTAGCGGGAAAACCGGGGAGCTGTTTTTT

D: -
J: TRBJ1-4
V: TRBV3-1/TRBV3-2
size: -
CDR3: CASSQDPGVGKLFF
DNA: TGTGCCAGCAGCCAAGACCCGGGAGTTGGAAAACTGTTTTTT

D: TRBD1
J: TRBJ1-6
V: TRBV2
size: -
CDR3: CASSEMGQGFSPLHF
DNA: TGTGCCAGCAGTGAGATGGGACAGGGGTTTTCACCCCTCCACTTT

D: TRBD2
J: TRBJ2-1
V: TRBV10-2
size: -
CDR3: CASSEKAGTLGNEQFF
DNA: TGCGCCAGCAGTGAGAAAGCGGGAACTCTCGGGAATGAGCAGTTCTTC

D: -
J: TRBJ2-3
V: TRBV5-4
size: once
CDR3: CASSPFGGSTQYF
DNA: TGTGCCAGCAGCCCATTTGGAGGGAGCACGCAGTATTTT

D: -
J: TRBJ1-2
V: TRBV6-1
size: -
CDR3: CASSDRGLGTTYGYTF
DNA: TGTGCCAGCAGTGACAGGGGCCTCGGAACTACCTATGGCTACACCTTC

D: -
J: TRBJ2-7
V: TRBV7-6
size: -
CDR3: CASSLETEYEQYF
DNA: TGTGCCAGCAGCTTAGAAACGGAGTACGAGCAGTACTTC

D: -
J: TRBJ2-7
V: TRBV27
size: -
CDR3: CASSLYPGSEQYF
DNA: TGTGCCAGCAGTTTATACCCCGGGTCCGAGCAGTACTTC

D: -
J: TRBJ1-5
V: TRBV6-5
size: -
CDR3: CAGSQGYNQPQHF
DNA: TGTGCCGGATCCCAGGGGTACAATCAGCCCCAGCATTTT

D: TRBD2
J: TRBJ2-1
V: TRBV7-8
size: -
CDR3: CASSLGGAGAPYNEQFF
DNA: TGTGCCAGCAGCTTAGGGGGAGCGGGAGCCCCCTACAATGAGCAGTTCTTC

D: TRBD1
J: TRBJ1-6
V: TRBV10-2
size: -
CDR3: CASSEGQGIGSPLHF
DNA: TGCGCCAGCAGTGAGGGACAGGGGATAGGATCACCCCTCCACTTT

D: -
J: TRBJ1-4
V: TRBV29-1
size: -
CDR3: CSVDSPGFEKLFF
DNA: TGCAGCGTTGACTCTCCAGGGTTTGAAAAACTGTTTTTT

D: -
J: TRBJ1-2
V: TRBV28
size: -
CDR3: CASSLKTVNYGYTF
DNA: TGTGCCAGCAGTTTAAAGACAGTCAACTATGGCTACACCTTC

D: TRBD2
J: TRBJ2-5
V: TRBV10-3
size: -
CDR3: CAISEAGVQETQYF
DNA: TGTGCCATCAGTGAAGCGGGAGTGCAAGAGACCCAGTACTTC

D: -
J: TRBJ2-5
V: TRBV18
size: once
CDR3: CASSDWGGAETQYF
DNA: TGTGCCAGCTCGGACTGGGGGGGCGCGGAGACCCAGTACTTC

D: -
J: TRBJ2-7
V: TRBV28
size: -
CDR3: CASSSPTSPSYEQYF
DNA: TGTGCCAGCAGTTCCCCTACTAGTCCCTCCTACGAGCAGTACTTC

D: TRBD2
J: TRBJ2-7
V: TRBV28
size: -
CDR3: CASSLPGGSYEQYF
DNA: TGTGCCAGCAGCCTCCCGGGGGGATCCTACGAGCAGTACTTC

D: TRBD1
J: TRBJ2-2
V: TRBV3-1/TRBV3-2
size: -
CDR3: CASSLRRGQGNTGELFF
DNA: TGTGCCAGCAGCCTGCGGAGGGGACAGGGTAACACCGGGGAGCTGTTTTTT

D: -
J: TRBJ2-6
V: TRBV28
size: -
CDR3: CASSFGATSGANVLTF
DNA: TGTGCCAGCAGTTTTGGGGCAACCTCTGGGGCCAACGTCCTGACTTTC

D: -
J: TRBJ2-1
V: TRBV30
size: -
CDR3: CAWDTGYNEQFF
DNA: TGTGCCTGGGACACAGGTTACAATGAGCAGTTCTTC

D: TRBD1
J: TRBJ1-1
V: TRBV27
size: -
CDR3: CASSWDRAINTEAFF
DNA: TGTGCCAGCAGTTGGGACAGGGCGATTAACACTGAAGCTTTCTTT

D: TRBD1
J: TRBJ2-5
V: TRBV28
size: -
CDR3: CASSLAGTGRGETQYF
DNA: TGTGCCAGCAGTTTAGCCGGGACAGGGAGGGGAGAGACCCAGTACTTC

D: -
J: TRBJ1-4
V: TRBV28
size: -
CDR3: CASSSSGLRTNEKLFF
DNA: TGTGCCAGCAGTTCCTCAGGGTTACGAACTAATGAAAAACTGTTTTTT

D: TRBD2
J: TRBJ2-2
V: TRBV14
size: -
CDR3: CASAGAGASGELFF
DNA: TGTGCCAGCGCGGGAGCGGGAGCTAGCGGGGAGCTGTTTTTT

D: -
J: TRBJ2-7
V: TRBV28
size: -
CDR3: CASSRGGARYEQYF
DNA: TGTGCCAGCAGTAGGGGGGGGGCGCGATACGAGCAGTACTTC

D: TRBD2
J: TRBJ2-5
V: TRBV2
size: -
CDR3: CASRPGLAGEETQYF
DNA: TGTGCCAGCAGACCGGGACTAGCGGGAGAGGAGACCCAGTACTTC

D: TRBD2
J: TRBJ2-5
V: TRBV5-1
size: -
CDR3: CASSSKREGETQYF
DNA: TGCGCCAGCAGCTCAAAGCGGGAGGGAGAGACCCAGTACTTC

D: -
J: TRBJ1-3
V: TRBV2
size: -
CDR3: CASRADNSGNTIYF
DNA: TGTGCCAGCAGAGCAGACAACTCTGGAAACACCATATATTTT

D: -
J: TRBJ2-5
V: TRBV6-1
size: -
CDR3: CASSEVPRSSETQYF
DNA: TGTGCCAGCAGTGAAGTTCCCAGGTCGTCAGAGACCCAGTACTTC

D: TRBD2
J: TRBJ2-5
V: TRBV28
size: -
CDR3: CASSYLSGTGETQYF
DNA: TGTGCCAGCAGTTACCTTAGCGGGACGGGAGAGACCCAGTACTTC

D: -
J: TRBJ2-7
V: TRBV30
size: -
CDR3: CAWTATSTSAYEQYF
DNA: TGTGCCTGGACCGCAACTTCAACCTCCGCCTACGAGCAGTACTTC

D: TRBD1
J: TRBJ2-5
V: TRBV5-8
size: once
CDR3: CASSLYQGALETQYF
DNA: TGTGCCAGCAGCTTGTATCAGGGGGCCTTGGAGACCCAGTACTTC

D: -
J: TRBJ1-1
V: TRBV5-1
size: -
CDR3: CASSLGVATNTEAFF
DNA: TGCGCCAGCAGCTTGGGGGTAGCCACGAACACTGAAGCTTTCTTT

D: -
J: TRBJ2-1
V: TRBV12-5
size: -
CDR3: CASGGGNEQFF
DNA: TGTGCTAGTGGTGGAGGAAATGAGCAGTTCTTC

D: TRBD2
J: TRBJ2-1
V: TRBV18
size: -
CDR3: CASSPRGITSGRTYNEQFF
DNA: TGTGCCAGCTCACCCCGAGGAATCACGAGCGGGAGGACCTACAATGAGCAGTTCTTC

D: -
J: TRBJ2-3
V: TRBV24-1
size: -
CDR3: CATHSGESTDTQYF
DNA: TGTGCCACCCATTCAGGGGAAAGCACAGATACGCAGTATTTT

D: -
J: TRBJ2-3
V: TRBV5-1
size: -
CDR3: CASSLAEFGTDTQYF
DNA: TGCGCCAGCAGCTTGGCGGAGTTCGGCACAGATACGCAGTATTTT

D: TRBD1
J: TRBJ1-6
V: TRBV14
size: -
CDR3: CASSQSRTGRNPLHF
DNA: TGTGCCAGCAGCCAAAGTAGGACAGGGCGTAATCCCCTCCACTTT

D: TRBD2
J: TRBJ2-1
V: TRBV13
size: few
CDR3: CASDVRGRQFF
DNA: TGTGCCAGCGATGTGCGCGGGAGGCAGTTCTTC

D: -
J: TRBJ1-3
V: TRBV18
size: -
CDR3: CASSPSAESSGNTIYF
DNA: TGTGCCAGCTCACCTTCCGCCGAGAGCTCTGGAAACACCATATATTTT

D: -
J: TRBJ2-7
V: TRBV6-5
size: -
CDR3: CASSNPWGPSYEQYF
DNA: TGTGCCAGCAGTAACCCATGGGGGCCCAGCTACGAGCAGTACTTC

D: TRBD1
J: TRBJ1-2
V: TRBV14
size: -
CDR3: CASSQAGTGAGYTF
DNA: TGTGCCAGCAGCCAAGCAGGGACAGGGGCCGGCTACACCTTC

D: -
J: TRBJ2-7
V: TRBV29-1
size: -
CDR3: CSVDGGPTYEQYF
DNA: TGCAGCGTTGACGGGGGGCCGACCTACGAGCAGTACTTC

D: TRBD1
J: TRBJ2-1
V: TRBV6-1
size: -
CDR3: CASSEATGTGGNEQFF
DNA: TGTGCCAGCAGTGAAGCGACCGGGACAGGGGGCAATGAGCAGTTCTTC

D: TRBD2
J: TRBJ2-2
V: TRBV3-1/TRBV3-2
size: -
CDR3: CASSPSGLENTGELFF
DNA: TGTGCCAGCAGCCCCTCGGGACTAGAGAACACCGGGGAGCTGTTTTTT

D: TRBD1
J: TRBJ2-7
V: TRBV5-8
size: -
CDR3: CASSPRTGGSYEQYF
DNA: TGTGCCAGCAGTCCCAGGACAGGGGGATCCTACGAGCAGTACTTC

D: TRBD1
J: TRBJ2-2
V: TRBV9
size: -
CDR3: CASSATGGPGELFF
DNA: TGTGCCAGCAGCGCGACAGGGGGTCCCGGGGAGCTGTTTTTT

D: -
J: TRBJ2-5
V: TRBV4-1
size: -
CDR3: CASSQSRGGVAETQYF
DNA: TGCGCCAGCAGCCAATCAAGGGGGGGGGTGGCGGAGACCCAGTACTTC

D: -
J: TRBJ2-2
V: TRBV20-1
size: -
CDR3: CSASNRAAGELFF
DNA: TGCAGTGCTAGTAACAGGGCCGCCGGGGAGCTGTTTTTT